Each of the 27 T cell receptor beta chains below was sequenced from the same sample in a study of cytomegalovirus exposure and HLA in healthy donors. In the PCR, 60 Vbeta and 13 Jbeta primers were used. Sequencing was performed with immunoSEQ multiplex PCR; in TCRdb, only in-frame clones are kept and a portion is missing. The sample carries about 130,000 clones, roughly 79% recorded once. The specimen sequenced was PBMCs. These receptors originate from a boy younger than 10 in good health and CMV-seronegative.

The rearrangement uses TRBV13 and TRBJ2-1; possibly TRBD2 for D (6 bases). CDR3 size: 15 residues. V lost 0 bases and J 9 bases, leaving 15 bases between the germline ends. The germline gives CDR1 PRHDT, CDR2 FYEKMQ (reference sequence). CDR3 sequence: CASSLGSGGWGEQFF. The CDR3 region has the DNA TGTGCCAGCAGCTTAGGTAGCGGAGGGTGGGGTGAGCAGTTCTTC.

This clone has more than one count but fewer than ten. The same CDR3 is also encoded by other DNA sequences in this sample. J is TRBJ1-5 and V is TRBV2, with 7 positions matching TRBD1. CDR3 length: 13 amino acids. V shed 6 bases and J 4 bases; nucleotides not matched to a gene: 3. Per germline, CDR1 SNHLY and CDR2 FYNNEI. The CDR3 DNA follows: TGTGCCAGCAGATCGACAGGGAATCAGCCCCAGCATTTT. Protein: CASRSTGNQPQHF.

The genes are TRBV7-9 and TRBJ2-1; tentatively, D is TRBD1 (6 bases). The CDR3 loop spans 14 amino acids. The V end was cut by 1 base, the J end by 8 bases, with 12 bases between. Germline V CDR1 and CDR2: SEHNR, FQNEAQ (reference sequence). The CDR3 nucleotides read TGTGCCAGCAGCTTAGATGTCAGGGGAGATGAGCAGTTCTTC. Its translation is CASSLDVRGDEQFF.

The chain has TRBV11-2 and TRBJ1-3; TRBD1 matches at 7 bases. The CDR3 consists of 17 residues. Germline V gene lookup returns CDR1 SGHAT and CDR2 FQNNGV. The J segment lost 3 bases and the V segment lost 1 base, leaving 9 bases of the junction unmatched. CDR3 coding DNA: TGTGCCAGCAGCTTAGGCCTAGGGGACAGAGTTGGAAACACCATATATTTT. It codes for CASSLGLGDRVGNTIYF.

J is TRBJ2-5 and V is TRBV6-4; 10 bases agree with TRBD1. This CDR3 is built from 13 residues. CDR1 MRHNA and CDR2 SNTAGT come from the germline V gene. V was clipped by 5 bases and J by 4 bases; unmatched bases: 1. CDR3 sequence: CASSRTGGETQYF. The CDR3 coding sequence is TGTGCCAGCAGTAGGACAGGGGGAGAGACCCAGTACTTC.

V usage is TRBV6-5 and J usage is TRBJ1-2; D not certain. The CDR3 consists of 13 residues. The germline gives CDR1 MNHEY, CDR2 SVGAGI. The V gene lost 8 bases and the J gene lost 6 bases, with 16 bases spanning the gap. The CDR3 coding sequence is TGTGCCAGCCTCCGCGGGGAGGTGGATGGCTACACCTTC. Protein: CASLRGEVDGYTF.

This clone has a handful of counts. This chain joins TRBV7-2 and TRBJ2-1; 7 bases are shared with TRBD2. CDR1 is SGHTA, CDR2 FQGNSA, per germline. Unmatched junction bases numbered 14, after V lost 5 bases and J lost 7 bases. This CDR3 contains 16 residues. The CDR3 DNA follows: TGTGCCAGCAGCCCTTATATTAGCGGGCCAGAGAATGAGCAGTTCTTC. Its protein product is CASSPYISGPENEQFF.

The chain is built from TRBV4-2 and TRBJ2-6, with 11 bases identical to TRBD1. This CDR3 is built from 22 residues. After removal of 4 bases from V and 1 base from J, the junction contained 18 bases not matched to a gene. CDR1 and CDR2 (germline): LGHNA, YNFKEQ. In DNA, the CDR3 is TGTGCCAGCAGCCGGTACGGACGACTCTGGACAGGGGGCGCGTCTGGGGCCAACGTCCTGACTTTC. Its protein is CASSRYGRLWTGGASGANVLTF.

This sequence joins TRBV19 and TRBJ1-1; TRBD1 is a possible D gene (5 bases). CDR3 length: 14 amino acids. Trimming stripped 6 bases from V and 5 bases from J, with 16 bases between. From germline, CDR1 is LNHDA and CDR2 SQIVND (reference sequence). CDR3 sequence reads: CASRLEGRGTEAFF. The CDR3 nucleotides are TGTGCCAGTAGGCTCGAGGGGAGGGGAACTGAAGCTTTCTTT.

The V gene is TRBV19, the J gene TRBJ2-1; no clear D gene. The ends were cut back, 1 base at V and 4 bases at J, with 2 bases in the middle. The CDR3 spans 12 residues. Germline V gives CDR1 LNHDA, CDR2 SQIVND (reference sequence). Here the CDR3 DNA reads TGTGCCAGTAGTATAGCTTACAATGAGCAGTTCTTC. Translating it yields CASSIAYNEQFF.

This chain uses TRBV5-4 with TRBJ1-6, with a weak D call TRBD1 (5 bases). Germline CDR1 reads SGHNT; CDR2 reads YYREEE (reference sequence). With 6 bases removed from V and 10 bases from J, the gap between germline ends came to 26 bases. CDR3 length: 17 residues. CDR3 in DNA: TGTGCCAGCAACAACTTACGGGCAGGGTTGGGGCGGTCACCCCTCCACTTT. This gives the protein CASNNLRAGLGRSPLHF.

The V gene is TRBV6-1, the J gene TRBJ1-5, with a tentative D call TRBD1 (6 bases). Germline CDR1 and CDR2: MNHNS and SASEGT. Trimming cost V 4 bases and J 7 bases, with 14 bases left between them. The CDR3 length is 14 residues. CDR3: CASSGTAVRQPQHF. The DNA of the CDR3 is TGTGCCAGCAGTGGGACAGCAGTTCGGCAGCCCCAGCATTTT.

This clone was observed a single time. The chain employs TRBV9 and TRBJ2-7, with a possible D match to TRBD2 (6 bases). Looked up from germline, CDR1 is SGDLS and CDR2 is YYNGEE. Trimming removed 5 bases at V and 3 bases at J, with 12 bases between. The CDR3 covers 13 residues. In nucleotides, the CDR3 is TGTGCCAGCAGTCCGTCGGGGGTCTACGAGCAGTACTTC. This encodes CASSPSGVYEQYF.

The chain uses TRBV6-5 and TRBJ2-5; 13 bases line up with TRBD2. The germline V gene encodes CDR1 MNHEY and CDR2 SVGAGI. The CDR3 covers 15 residues. V lost 6 bases to trimming and J lost 4 bases; unmatched junction nucleotides: 5. The CDR3 sequence: CASRKGLAGRETQYF. The CDR3 DNA reads TGTGCCAGCAGAAAGGGACTAGCGGGACGAGAGACCCAGTACTTC.

The rearrangement uses TRBV6-1 and TRBJ1-2; TRBD1 is a possible D gene (6 bases). The CDR3 totals 17 residues. Germline assignment: CDR1 MNHNS and CDR2 SASEGT. The V end was cut by 2 bases, the J end by 3 bases, with 19 bases between. The CDR3 region has the DNA TGTGCCAGCAGTGAAAACATTTACAGGGCTGGATACTATGGCTACACCTTC. Encoded protein: CASSENIYRAGYYGYTF.

This sequence joins TRBV6-5 and TRBJ1-1, with 8 bases fitting TRBD1. V gave up 5 bases and J gave up 3 bases; unmatched junction bases: 5. The CDR3 totals 14 residues. Per the germline V gene, CDR1 is MNHEY and CDR2 is SVGAGI. Here the CDR3 DNA reads TGTGCCAGCAGTATCGGGACAGGAGACACTGAAGCTTTCTTT. The encoded protein is CASSIGTGDTEAFF.

The table lists this clone with a count of one. The chain employs TRBV7-9 and TRBJ2-3; 7 bases fit TRBD2. This CDR3 region has 17 residues. The germline V gene has CDR1 SEHNR and CDR2 FQNEAQ (reference sequence). Trimming cost V 6 bases and J 3 bases; bases outside gene matches: 15. The CDR3 bases are TGTGCCAGCAGTCAAAGGCGAGGGACTACCCTTACAGATACGCAGTATTTT. It is translated as CASSQRRGTTLTDTQYF. The whole variable domain, remainder taken from reference TRBV7-9 and TRBJ2-3, is DTGVSQNPRHKITKRGQNVTFRCDPISEHNRLYWYRQTLGQGPEFLTYFQNEAQLEKSRLLSDRFSAERPKGSFSTLEIQRTEQGDSAMYLCASSQRRGTTLTDTQYFGPGTRLTVL.

CDR3 sequence reads: CASRETLAGYEQYV. The CDR3 DNA reads as TGTGCCAGCAGAGAAACACTAGCGGGGTACGAGCAGTACGTC. The gene calls are TRBV28 and TRBJ2-7, with 10 bases identical to TRBD2. The CDR3 runs to 14 residues. CDR1 is MDHEN, CDR2 SYDVKM, per germline. Losses at the gene ends were 6 bases for V and 4 bases for J; bases not matched to a gene: 6.

V gene TRBV7-3 combines with J gene TRBJ2-2, with D possibly TRBD2 on 6 matching bases. This CDR3 is built from 16 residues. CDR1 is SGHTA, CDR2 FQGTGA, per germline. Trimming stripped 5 bases from V and 1 base from J, with 14 bases between. This CDR3 is CASSGPGGVNTGELFF. Written as DNA, the CDR3 is TGTGCCAGCAGCGGTCCTGGCGGGGTGAACACCGGGGAGCTGTTTTTT.

This chain joins TRBV11-2 and TRBJ2-4, with TRBD2 matching over 7 bases. V lost 3 bases to trimming and J lost 6 bases; unmatched junction nucleotides: 8. Germline CDR1 SGHAT, CDR2 FQNNGV. The CDR3 length is 15 residues. The CDR3 sequence: CASSFGSSGGNIQYF. The CDR3 DNA follows: TGTGCCAGCAGCTTTGGGTCTTCGGGAGGAAACATTCAGTACTTC.

The rearrangement links TRBV30 to TRBJ2-1, with D tentatively TRBD2 (6 bases). Trimming took off 6 bases at V and 4 bases at J, with 13 bases between the two ends. Germline CDR1 is GTSNPN and CDR2 is SVGIG (reference sequence). This CDR3 has 13 amino acids. The CDR3 nucleotides are TGTGCCTGCTCACGGGAGAAGTACAATGAGCAGTTCTTC. This gives the protein CACSREKYNEQFF.

This chain uses TRBV4-1 with TRBJ1-1; D not certain. Germline CDR1 reads MGHRA; CDR2 reads YSYEKL. Deletions cut 0 bases from V and 8 bases from J, with 22 bases between. CDR3 size: 17 residues. The CDR3 sequence is CASSQDLKVGRFGEAFF. Written as DNA, the CDR3 is TGCGCCAGCAGCCAAGATCTTAAGGTTGGGCGCTTTGGGGAAGCTTTCTTT.

J is TRBJ2-3 and V is TRBV30, with 11 bases that match TRBD1. After removal of 8 bases from V and 3 bases from J, the junction contained 16 bases not matched to a gene. The V gene's germline CDR1 is GTSNPN and CDR2 SVGIG (reference sequence). The CDR3 has 17 residues. The CDR3 here is CATTFLGQGASTDTQYF. CDR3 in DNA: TGTGCCACGACTTTTCTCGGACAGGGGGCATCGACAGATACGCAGTATTTT.

In its sample, this clone was seen a few times. V gene TRBV5-1 combines with J gene TRBJ2-5, with TRBD1 identical over 8 bases. The ends lost 4 bases at V and 5 bases at J; junction bases unmatched: 4. The CDR3 has 13 amino acids. Germline V gene sequence: CDR1 SGHRS, CDR2 YFSETQ. CDR3 amino acids: CASSQGQDETQYF. The CDR3, as DNA: TGCGCCAGCAGCCAGGGACAGGACGAGACCCAGTACTTC. The variable domain in full, completed from reference TRBV5-1 and TRBJ2-5, reads KAGVTQTPRYLIKTRGQQVTLSCSPISGHRSVSWYQQTPGQGLQFLFEYFSETQRNKGNFPGRFSGRQFSNSRSEMNVSTLELGDSALYLCASSQGQDETQYFGPGTRLLVL.

V usage is TRBV6-5 and J usage is TRBJ1-1; D is undetermined. The CDR3 loop spans 13 amino acids. Trimming removed 6 bases from V and 0 bases from J, with 8 bases in between. The germline CDR1 and CDR2 sequences are MNHEY and SVGAGI. CDR3 DNA sequence: TGTGCCAGCAGACAGTATTTGAACACTGAAGCTTTCTTT. As protein: CASRQYLNTEAFF.

This chain links TRBV19 with TRBJ1-2, with a tentative D call TRBD1 (5 bases). Trimming took 5 bases from V and 3 from J, leaving 10 bases between them. Germline V CDR1 and CDR2: LNHDA, SQIVND (reference sequence). The CDR3 is made up of 13 amino acids. This chain's CDR3 is CASSVRGYYGYTF. The CDR3 DNA is TGTGCCAGTAGTGTAAGGGGTTACTATGGCTACACCTTC.

The rearrangement uses TRBV9 and TRBJ2-3, with 11 positions matching TRBD2. Trimming took 0 bases from V and 3 from J; bases not matched to a gene: 6. Germline lookup yields CDR1 SGDLS and CDR2 YYNGEE. The CDR3 is 17 residues long. The CDR3 nucleotides read TGTGCCAGCAGCGTAGAGATAGCGGGGGGGCCGACAGATACGCAGTATTTT. This translates into CASSVEIAGGPTDTQYF.